The 2 T cell receptor beta chains below come from one sample, sequenced in a study of Ad26.COV2.S vaccination and SARS-CoV-2 variants. This sample's treatment: about 20 received Ad26.COV2.S at low or high dose, single or two shots; 5 received placebo; per-sample allocation not given. Following the first vaccine or placebo injection, samples were taken on day 63. Sequenced by immunoSEQ multiplex PCR; TCRdb stores in-frame clones only, minus some. This table holds 300,000 to 350,000 clones, 85% found once. The specimen comprised peripheral blood, sampled in a trial of Ad26.COV2.S vaccine versus placebo. The receptor set was obtained from a person between 18 and 59 years old who received the Ad26.COV2.S COVID-19 vaccine or a placebo.

The chain uses TRBV3-1 (or the pseudogene TRBV3-2) and TRBJ1-2; tentative D call: TRBD1 (5 bases). Germline V lookup: CDR1 LGHDT, CDR2 YNNKEL (reference sequence). V was clipped by 0 bases and J by 8 bases, with 25 bases between them. The CDR3 extends over 18 amino acids. The CDR3 is CASSQDPVGRVGWGGYTF. The DNA for the CDR3 is TGTGCCAGCAGCCAAGATCCGGTGGGAAGGGTCGGTTGGGGGGGCTACACCTTC.

The chain couples TRBV28 to TRBJ2-7; TRBD2 might be the D (6 bases). This CDR3 has 15 residues. The germline V gene encodes CDR1 MDHEN and CDR2 SYDVKM. The V and J ends lost 7 bases and 0 bases respectively, with 16 bases between them. The CDR3 here is CASKRAYPSSYEQYF. The CDR3 nucleotides are TGTGCCAGCAAGCGGGCCTACCCAAGCTCCTACGAGCAGTACTTC.